The 25 T cell receptor beta chains reported below all come from one sample, sequenced in a study of blood T cells in healthy people across ages. With a J-beta primer mix and a sample-barcoded 5' primer, a second PCR ran roughly 6 to 11 cycles. Via MiXCR, TCRdb re-called the 5' RACE reads, giving one row per CDR3 protein. Of about 1,500,000 distinct CDR3 sequences in the sample, about 43% were seen once. Sequencing was carried out using blood. All receptors come from a woman aged 18-30 years in good health.

A few counts support this clonotype. V usage is TRBV12-3 or TRBV12-4 and J usage is TRBJ2-4; tentatively, D is TRBD1 or TRBD2 (5 bases each). The DNA end favors TRBJ2-7, so the J call may be wrong. The CDR3 totals 11 residues. The CDR3 DNA is TGTGCCAGCAGGGGACCTCACGAGCAGTACTTC. It specifies CASRGPHEQYF.

The V call is TRBV7-2, the J call TRBJ2-1; 16 bases align to TRBD2. This CDR3 comprises 16 residues. The junction had 10 bases not matched to a gene; V was cut back by 7 bases and J by 10 bases. Germline-derived CDR1 and CDR2 are SGHTA and FQGNSA. The CDR3 DNA reads as TGTGCCAGCATCCGGACAGGGACTAGCGGGGGGGGAGAGCAGTTCTTC. It is translated as CASIRTGTSGGGEQFF.

This clonotype was observed a few times. The J gene is TRBJ2-3, the V gene TRBV10-1; D unclear. Germline V lookup: CDR1 WNHNN, CDR2 SYGVQD (reference sequence). The CDR3 extends over 16 amino acids. V lost 0 bases to trimming and J lost 6 bases, with 16 bases between them. CDR3 sequence reads: CASSESGAYTEDTQYF. CDR3 nucleotide sequence: TGCGCCAGCAGTGAGTCTGGAGCTTACACCGAGGATACGCAGTATTTT.

The rearrangement uses TRBV20-1 and TRBJ2-5; D not resolved. Germline CDR1 and CDR2: DFQATT and SNEGSKA (reference sequence). The CDR3 spans 13 residues. V was cut by 2 bases and J by 1 base, with 8 bases left in between. The CDR3 region is CSARPPSQETQYF. The DNA of the CDR3 is TGCAGTGCTAGACCTCCCAGCCAAGAGACCCAGTACTTC.

The genes are TRBV12-3 or TRBV12-4 and TRBJ1-4; D not resolved. This CDR3 region has 15 residues. V was clipped by 6 bases and J by 0 bases, with 11 bases between them. This chain's CDR3 is CASRERAATNEKLFF. In DNA form, the CDR3 reads TGTGCCAGCAGGGAGAGAGCCGCAACTAATGAAAAACTGTTTTTT.

This clonotype has a handful of counts. The rearrangement links TRBV27 to TRBJ1-2; 7 nucleotides line up with TRBD1. The trim removed 5 bases at V and 8 bases at J, leaving 14 bases unmatched. CDR3 size: 15 residues. Germline V gene data show CDR1 as MNHEY and CDR2 as SMNVEV (reference sequence). In nucleotides, the CDR3 is TGTGCCAGCAGTCCAACTCCGACAGGGCTGGGGGGCTACACCTTC. Amino acids: CASSPTPTGLGGYTF.

J is TRBJ2-2 and V is TRBV4-2; 7 bases align to TRBD2. The CDR3 contains 17 residues. With V trimmed by 4 bases and J by 0 bases, 8 bases remained unmatched. Germline V gene sequence: CDR1 LGHNA, CDR2 YNFKEQ. The CDR3 DNA is TGTGCCAGCAGCCCGCTTGGGGCGGGAGCGAACACCGGGGAGCTGTTTTTT. It specifies CASSPLGAGANTGELFF.

The chain links TRBV20-1 to TRBJ2-5; D uncertain. Germline assignment: CDR1 DFQATT and CDR2 SNEGSKA (reference sequence). This CDR3 spans 13 amino acids. The germline V and J ends were trimmed by 4 bases and 3 bases, with 12 bases remaining between them. CDR3 DNA: TGCAGTGCTATTTGCATCAATGAAGAGACCCAGTACTTC. Protein product: CSAICINEETQYF.

This clonotype was picked up many times. V and J are TRBV20-1 and TRBJ2-7, with 13 bases that match TRBD2. Trimming cost V 3 bases and J 6 bases; bases outside gene matches: 11. The CDR3 is 16 amino acids. CDR1 and CDR2 (germline): DFQATT, SNEGSKA (reference sequence). The CDR3 DNA is TGCAGTGCTAGCCAGGGACTAGCGGGGCCACTAGGCGAGCAGTACTTC. As protein: CSASQGLAGPLGEQYF.

The chain links TRBV9 to TRBJ1-1; tentatively, D is TRBD1 (6 bases). This CDR3 contains 15 residues. Trimming shortened V by 3 bases and J by 8 bases, and 20 bases separated the two germline ends. In germline, CDR1 is SGDLS, CDR2 YYNGEE. The CDR3 loop reads CASSDPRSGAQEAFF. DNA of the CDR3: TGTGCCAGCAGCGATCCAAGATCAGGGGCTCAGGAAGCTTTCTTT.

This clonotype has only a few counts. The chain links TRBV21-1 to TRBJ2-2; the table's D call TRBD1 went unverified against the DNA. TRBV21-1 has pseudogene status. The length of the CDR3 is 16 residues. The CDR3, as DNA: TGTGCCAGCAGCAAAGCAGGGGGTTTCAACACCGGGGAGCTGTTTTTT. Protein: CASSKAGGFNTGELFF.

In this sample, this clonotype turned up a few times. The rearrangement links TRBV6-5 to TRBJ2-5, with 7 nucleotides matching TRBD2. The CDR3 is made up of 15 amino acids. Trimming cost V 2 bases and J 2 bases; bases outside gene matches: 5. The germline V gene encodes CDR1 MNHEY and CDR2 SVGAGI. Written as DNA, the CDR3 is TGTGCCAGCAGTTACGCCCCTAGCGGACAAGAGACCCAGTACTTC. Encoded protein: CASSYAPSGQETQYF.

This chain connects TRBV2 to TRBJ1-1; no reliable D call. V shed 8 bases and J shed 1 base, with 14 bases lying between them. This CDR3 contains 14 residues. The V gene's germline CDR1 is SNHLY and CDR2 FYNNEI. CDR3 in amino acids: CASATISGNTEAFF. CDR3 bases: TGTGCCAGCGCGACAATTTCGGGGAACACTGAAGCTTTCTTT.

The sample holds a few counts of this clonotype. The CDR3 spells CASSGSGLASNEQFF. As DNA, the CDR3 is TGTGCCAGCAGCGGGTCGGGACTAGCGTCTAATGAGCAGTTCTTC. This chain connects TRBV7-9 to TRBJ2-1; 10 positions agree with TRBD2. V shed 5 bases and J 7 bases; nucleotides not matched to a gene: 8. This CDR3 is 15 amino acids long. Germline CDR1 is SEHNR and CDR2 is FQNEAQ (reference sequence). Drawing the rest from reference TRBV7-9 and TRBJ2-1, the complete variable domain is DTGVSQNPRHKITKRGQNVTFRCDPISEHNRLYWYRQTLGQGPEFLTYFQNEAQLEKSRLLSDRFSAERPKGSFSTLEIQRTEQGDSAMYLCASSGSGLASNEQFFGPGTRLTVL.

This clonotype has a handful of counts. The rearrangement links TRBV6-5 to TRBJ2-5; D unresolved. The CDR3 runs to 14 residues. CDR1 and CDR2 from the germline V gene are MNHEY and SVGAGI. Trimming removed 5 bases from V and 11 bases from J, with 21 bases in between. As DNA, the CDR3 is TGTGCCAGCAGTCCCGGTCCGACTCTACGAGAGCAGTACTTC. This gives the protein CASSPGPTLREQYF.

V usage is TRBV27 and J usage is TRBJ2-5; TRBD1 is a possible D gene (6 bases). Germline loops: CDR1 MNHEY, CDR2 SMNVEV (reference sequence). CDR3 length: 11 residues. Trimming stripped 11 bases from V and 5 bases from J, with 12 bases between. The CDR3 region has the DNA TGTGCCTCTGGGGGCCGGGAGACCCAGTACTTC. Translation gives CASGGRETQYF.

This clonotype was counted between two and nine times. This rearrangement joins TRBV6-1 to TRBJ2-5; TRBD2 matches at 7 bases. The junction had 5 bases not matched to a gene; V was cut back by 0 bases and J by 4 bases. CDR1 and CDR2 from the germline V gene are MNHNS and SASEGT. The CDR3 is made up of 15 amino acids. The CDR3 DNA is TGTGCCAGCAGTGAAGCCCTGGGCGGGAGAGAGACCCAGTACTTC. Translation gives CASSEALGGRETQYF.

The chain employs TRBV3-1 and TRBJ2-4; D may be TRBD2 (6 bases). Germline CDR1 and CDR2: LGHDT and YNNKEL (reference sequence). V was clipped by 0 bases and J by 1 base, with 7 bases between them. The CDR3 sequence is 15 residues long. The CDR3 is CASSQDRGAKNIQYF. The CDR3 coding sequence is TGTGCCAGCAGCCAAGATCGGGGGGCCAAAAACATTCAGTACTTC.

The genes are TRBV20-1 and TRBJ1-2; D perhaps matches TRBD1 (6 bases). CDR3 length: 11 amino acids. CDR1 and CDR2 (germline): DFQATT, SNEGSKA (reference sequence). V was clipped by 5 bases and J by 12 bases, with 16 bases between them. CDR3 in DNA: TGCAGTGCTGCCCAGGGGAGCGGCCACACCTTC. It specifies CSAAQGSGHTF.

This clonotype has more than one count but fewer than ten. V usage is TRBV29-1 and J usage is TRBJ2-5, with D tentatively TRBD1 or TRBD2 (5 bases each). Trimming pared 3 bases from V and 3 bases from J, leaving 17 bases between. The CDR3 spans 15 residues. Germline V gene sequence: CDR1 SQVTM, CDR2 ANQGSEA. The CDR3 reads CSVDPPGTFEETQYF. CDR3 sequence (DNA): TGCAGCGTTGATCCACCCGGGACCTTTGAAGAGACCCAGTACTTC.

The V and J genes are TRBV10-3 and TRBJ1-5; D ambiguous. V was pared by 5 bases and J by 3 bases, with 5 bases between. The CDR3 is 12 residues long. Germline V gene lookup returns CDR1 ENHRY and CDR2 SYGVKD. This CDR3 reads CAISLDNQPQHF. CDR3 sequence (DNA): TGTGCCATCAGTCTGGACAATCAGCCCCAGCATTTT.

This clonotype was observed a handful of times. The rearrangement uses TRBV6-6 and TRBJ1-4; weak D call: TRBD1 (5 bases). The CDR3 length is 17 residues. The V gene's germline CDR1 is MNHNY and CDR2 SVGAGI (reference sequence). Trimming took 6 bases from V and 2 from J, leaving 19 bases between them. CDR3 loop: CASSHGVGRGTNEKLFF. CDR3 sequence (DNA): TGTGCCAGCAGCCACGGGGTGGGGCGGGGGACTAATGAAAAACTGTTTTTT.

This clonotype was seen a few times. The chain combines TRBV6-5 with TRBJ2-7; 11 positions agree with TRBD1. CDR1 is MNHEY and CDR2 is SVGAGI in the germline V gene. J lost 2 bases, V lost 2 bases, and 2 bases had no gene match. The CDR3 runs to 15 residues. The DNA of the CDR3 is TGTGCCAGCAGTTACGGGACAGGGGGTACCTACGAGCAGTACTTC. Translating gives CASSYGTGGTYEQYF.

The rearrangement links TRBV3-1 to TRBJ2-3, with 8 bases fitting TRBD2. Per the germline V gene, CDR1 is LGHDT and CDR2 is YNNKEL (reference sequence). Trimming removed 11 bases from V and 2 bases from J; junction bases left unmatched: 9. The CDR3 consists of 14 residues. The CDR3 reads CASAREGSTDTQYF. CDR3 coding DNA: TGTGCCTCAGCACGGGAGGGCTCCACAGATACGCAGTATTTT.

The chain recombines TRBV11-2 with TRBJ2-7; 7 nucleotides line up with TRBD2. The V gene end was trimmed by 3 bases and the J gene end by 5 bases; junction bases not matched to a gene: 7. This CDR3 has 14 amino acids. CDR1 and CDR2 (germline): SGHAT, FQNNGV. CDR3 sequence reads: CASSFGGSSHEQYF. The CDR3 nucleotides are TGTGCCAGCAGCTTTGGCGGGAGCAGTCACGAGCAGTACTTC.